This TCR beta chain is drawn from a study of T cell responses to AZD1222 COVID-19 vaccine. About the study: Pooling was applied to second doses at about 4 or about 12 weeks.

TCRdb's copy holds only in-frame clones and misses some; the assay was immunoSEQ multiplex PCR. The repertoire holds roughly 130,000 clones, with over 75% as singletons. The study, taken as a whole, reports: Only after the peak T cell response were repertoires sampled.

A note on this clone: Its antigen remains unknown.

Germline values: CDR1 SQVTM, CDR2 ANQGSEA. This CDR3 is 13 amino acids long. V was pared by 4 bases and J by 8 bases, with 5 bases of the junction left unmatched. The sequences come from peripheral blood, collected on day 0 of AZD1222 vaccination. The sequence was collected from an adult in good health. The chain uses TRBV29-1 and TRBJ1-6; TRBD1 agrees at 7 bases. CDR3 region: CSVATGRDSPLHF. The CDR3 DNA reads TGCAGCGTTGCGACAGGGCGGGATTCACCCCTCCACTTT.